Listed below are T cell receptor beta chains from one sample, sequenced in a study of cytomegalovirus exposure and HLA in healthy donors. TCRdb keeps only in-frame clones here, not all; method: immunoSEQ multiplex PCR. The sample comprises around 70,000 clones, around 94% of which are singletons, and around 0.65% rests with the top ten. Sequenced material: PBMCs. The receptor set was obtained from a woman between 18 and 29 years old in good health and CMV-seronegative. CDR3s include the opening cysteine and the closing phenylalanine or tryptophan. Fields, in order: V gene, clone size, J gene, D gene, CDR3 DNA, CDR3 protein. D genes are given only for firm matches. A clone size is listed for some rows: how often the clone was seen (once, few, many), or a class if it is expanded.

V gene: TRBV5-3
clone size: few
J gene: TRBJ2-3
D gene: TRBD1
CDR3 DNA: TGTGCCAGAAGCCATGGGGAGCCAGGGGGCAACAATATTAGCACAGATACGCAGTATTTT
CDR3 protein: CARSHGEPGGNNISTDTQYF

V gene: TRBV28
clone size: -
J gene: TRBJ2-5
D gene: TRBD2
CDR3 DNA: TGTGCCAGCAGTTTGACTAGCGGGGGTCAAGAGACCCAGTACTTC
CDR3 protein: CASSLTSGGQETQYF

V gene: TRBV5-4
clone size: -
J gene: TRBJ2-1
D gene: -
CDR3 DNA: TGTGCCAGCAGCTTCCCAGGGTACAATGAGCAGTTCTTC
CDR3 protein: CASSFPGYNEQFF

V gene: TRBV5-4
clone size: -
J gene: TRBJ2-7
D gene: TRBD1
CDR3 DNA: TGTGCCAGCACTCAGCAGGGGGCAAGGGAGCAGTACTTC
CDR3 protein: CASTQQGAREQYF

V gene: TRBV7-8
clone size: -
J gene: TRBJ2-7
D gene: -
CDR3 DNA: TGTGCCAGCAGCTTACAACAGGGCTATTACGAGCAGTACTTC
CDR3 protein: CASSLQQGYYEQYF

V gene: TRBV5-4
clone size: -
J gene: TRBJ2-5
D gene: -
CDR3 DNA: TGTGCCAGCAGCCGTCGACAGGCCGGAACGAGCCAAGAGACCCAGTACTTC
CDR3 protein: CASSRRQAGTSQETQYF

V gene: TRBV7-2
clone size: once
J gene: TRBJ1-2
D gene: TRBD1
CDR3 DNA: TGTGCCAGCAGCTTACTGAGGACAGGGGGCGGAGATGGCTACACCTTC
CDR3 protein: CASSLLRTGGGDGYTF

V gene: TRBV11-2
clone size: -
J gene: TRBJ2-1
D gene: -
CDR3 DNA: TGTGCCAGCAGCGAGGACAGATCCTCCTACAATGAGCAGTTCTTC
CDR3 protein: CASSEDRSSYNEQFF

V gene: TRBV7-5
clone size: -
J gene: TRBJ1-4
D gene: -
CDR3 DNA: TGTGTCAGAAGCTCCTTAGGGACAGTGAAAAGACTGTTTTTT
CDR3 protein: CVRSSLGTVKRLFF

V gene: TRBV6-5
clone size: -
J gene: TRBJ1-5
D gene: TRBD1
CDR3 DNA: TGTGCCAGCAGTGTCGGACAGGGTTCCAATCAGCCCCAGCATTTT
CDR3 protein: CASSVGQGSNQPQHF

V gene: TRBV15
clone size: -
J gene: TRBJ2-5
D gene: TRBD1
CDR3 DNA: TGTGCCACCAGCAGATCGGGACAGGGGAGCGAGACCCAGTACTTC
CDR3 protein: CATSRSGQGSETQYF

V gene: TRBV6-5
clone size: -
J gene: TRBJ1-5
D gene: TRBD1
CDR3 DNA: TGTGCCAGCAGTGCAGGGGGCTCGGGCAATCAGCCCCAGCATTTT
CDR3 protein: CASSAGGSGNQPQHF

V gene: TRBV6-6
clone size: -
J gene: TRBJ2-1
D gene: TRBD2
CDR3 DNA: TGTGCCAGCAGCCCCGGACTAGCGGGGGGGCATGAGCAGTTCTTC
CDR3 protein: CASSPGLAGGHEQFF

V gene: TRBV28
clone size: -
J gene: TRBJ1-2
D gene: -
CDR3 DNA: TGTGCCAGCAGCCGGGGGGCGGGGATAGAGCTCGATAACCTCTATGGCTACACCTTC
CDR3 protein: CASSRGAGIELDNLYGYTF

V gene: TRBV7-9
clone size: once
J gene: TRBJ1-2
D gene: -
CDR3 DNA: TGTGCCACCGACGGAGGTAACTATGGCTACACCTTC
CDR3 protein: CATDGGNYGYTF

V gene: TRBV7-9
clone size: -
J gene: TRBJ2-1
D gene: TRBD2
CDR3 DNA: TGTGCCAGCAGCTTTGCGGGGGGGCTGAATGAGCAGTTCTTC
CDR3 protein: CASSFAGGLNEQFF

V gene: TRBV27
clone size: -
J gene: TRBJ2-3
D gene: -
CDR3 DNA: TGTGCCAGCAGTTTATCGAGGCAGGGTGATACGCAGTATTTT
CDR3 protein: CASSLSRQGDTQYF

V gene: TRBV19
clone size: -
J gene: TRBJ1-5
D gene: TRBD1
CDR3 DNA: TGTGCCAGTAAACGGACAGGGGGCGTTCAGCCCCAGCATTTT
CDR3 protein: CASKRTGGVQPQHF

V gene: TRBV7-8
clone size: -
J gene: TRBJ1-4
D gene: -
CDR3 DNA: TGTGCCAGCAGCTCCTACGAACAGAAAAAACTGTTTTTT
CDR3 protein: CASSSYEQKKLFF

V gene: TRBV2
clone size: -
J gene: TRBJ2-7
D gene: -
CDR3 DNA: TGTGCCAGCAGTGAAGCCGGCGGGAAAGGTTACGAGCAGTACTTC
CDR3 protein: CASSEAGGKGYEQYF

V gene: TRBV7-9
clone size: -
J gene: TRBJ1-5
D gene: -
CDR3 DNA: TGTGCCAGCAGCTTAGTATCCAGCAATCAGCCCCAGCATTTT
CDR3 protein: CASSLVSSNQPQHF

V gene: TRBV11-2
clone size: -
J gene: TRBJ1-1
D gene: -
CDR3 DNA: TGTGCCAGCAGCTTAGATAGGACAGCTGAAGCTTTCTTT
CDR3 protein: CASSLDRTAEAFF

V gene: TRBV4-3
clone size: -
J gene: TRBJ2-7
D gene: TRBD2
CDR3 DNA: TGCGCCAGCAGCCAAGTGGCTAGCGGGACCTACGAGCAGTACTTC
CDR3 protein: CASSQVASGTYEQYF

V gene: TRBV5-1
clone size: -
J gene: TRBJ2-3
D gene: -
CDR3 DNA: TGCGCCAGCAGCTTGGACTCCTCTTCTCCAGATACGCAGTATTTT
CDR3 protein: CASSLDSSSPDTQYF

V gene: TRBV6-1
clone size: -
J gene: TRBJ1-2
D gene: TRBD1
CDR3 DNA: TGTGCCAGCAGGGTCAAGACAGGGGGCGAGGGCTACACCTTC
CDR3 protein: CASRVKTGGEGYTF

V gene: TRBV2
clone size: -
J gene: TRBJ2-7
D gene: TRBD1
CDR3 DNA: TGTGCCAGTTGCAGGGGGCAGTTAAACTACGAGCAGTACTTC
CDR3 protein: CASCRGQLNYEQYF

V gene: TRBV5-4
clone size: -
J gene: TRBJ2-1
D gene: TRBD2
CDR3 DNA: TGTGCCAGCAGCTTGAGTATTGGGGGGGGATACAATGAGCAGTTCTTC
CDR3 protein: CASSLSIGGGYNEQFF

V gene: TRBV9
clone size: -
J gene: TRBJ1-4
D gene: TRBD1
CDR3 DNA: TGTGCCAGCAGCGTAGGGAACAGGGGAACAACTAATGAAAAACTGTTTTTT
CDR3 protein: CASSVGNRGTTNEKLFF

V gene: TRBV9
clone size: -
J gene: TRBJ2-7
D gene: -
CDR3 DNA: TGTGCCAGCAGCGCTCCTAAGGCGGGGACAGACTCCTACGAGCAGTACTTC
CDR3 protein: CASSAPKAGTDSYEQYF

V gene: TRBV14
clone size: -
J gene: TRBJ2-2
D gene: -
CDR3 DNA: TGTGCCAGCAGCCGACCTCCAGGCACCGGGGAGCTGTTTTTT
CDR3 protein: CASSRPPGTGELFF

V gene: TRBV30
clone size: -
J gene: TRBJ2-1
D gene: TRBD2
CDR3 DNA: TGTGCCTGGAGTGCCCCTCTAGCGGGGGGGCTTTTTGTTCATGAGCAGTTCTTC
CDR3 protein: CAWSAPLAGGLFVHEQFF

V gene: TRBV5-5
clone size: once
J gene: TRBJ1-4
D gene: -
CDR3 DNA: TGTGCCAGCGAACAGACAGCACGCCGGGTGGTTTTT
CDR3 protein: CASEQTARRVVF

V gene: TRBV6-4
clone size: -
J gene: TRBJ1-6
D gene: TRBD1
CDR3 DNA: TGTGCCAGCAGTCCAAGACAGGGAAATTCACCCCTCCACTTT
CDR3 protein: CASSPRQGNSPLHF

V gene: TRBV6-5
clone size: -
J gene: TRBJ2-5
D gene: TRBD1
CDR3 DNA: TGTGCCAGCAGATTGACAGGGGGCCAAGAGACCCAGTACTTC
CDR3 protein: CASRLTGGQETQYF

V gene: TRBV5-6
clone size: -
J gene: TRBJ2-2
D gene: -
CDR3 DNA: TGTGCCAGCAGCTTTTGGGGCTTGAACACCGGGGAGCTGTTTTTT
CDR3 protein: CASSFWGLNTGELFF

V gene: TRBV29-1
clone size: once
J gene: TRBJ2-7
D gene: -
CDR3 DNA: TGCAGCGTCGTGACGGAGAACCACGAGCAGTACTTC
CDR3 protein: CSVVTENHEQYF

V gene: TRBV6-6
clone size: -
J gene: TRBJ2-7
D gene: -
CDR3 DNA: TGTGCCAGCAGTGCGGGACAGAACTACGAGCAGTACTTC
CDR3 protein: CASSAGQNYEQYF

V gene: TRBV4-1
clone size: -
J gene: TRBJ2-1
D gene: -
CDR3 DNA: TGCGCCAGCAGCCCCAGGTTGCCCCCGGATGAGCAGTTCTTC
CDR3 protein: CASSPRLPPDEQFF

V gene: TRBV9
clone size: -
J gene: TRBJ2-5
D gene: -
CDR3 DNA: TGTGCCAGCAGTGACAGTGGATCTCGCCAAGAGACCCAGTACTTC
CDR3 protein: CASSDSGSRQETQYF

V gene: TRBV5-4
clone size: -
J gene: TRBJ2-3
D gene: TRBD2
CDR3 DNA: TGTGCCAGCAGCTGGGCCCGCTTGGCGGGGGGGCCCCCAGATACGCAGTATTTT
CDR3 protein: CASSWARLAGGPPDTQYF

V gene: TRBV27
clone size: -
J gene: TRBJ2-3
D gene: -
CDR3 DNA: TGTGCCAGCAGTTTTTCCAGGGTAGCAGATACGCAGTATTTT
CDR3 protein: CASSFSRVADTQYF

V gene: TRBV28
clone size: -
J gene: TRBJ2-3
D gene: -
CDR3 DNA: TGTGCCAGCAGTTTTTACGGGGGGCCAGGTACGCAGTATTTT
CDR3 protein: CASSFYGGPGTQYF

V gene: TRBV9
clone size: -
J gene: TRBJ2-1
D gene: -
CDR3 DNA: TGTGCCAGCAGCGTAGAGTTATGGGGGGGCCGGGCAGGAGAGCAGTTCTTC
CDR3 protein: CASSVELWGGRAGEQFF

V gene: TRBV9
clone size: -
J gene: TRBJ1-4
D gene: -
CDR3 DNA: TGTGCCAGCAGCCCCCAGGGATACCCAACTAATGAAAAACTGTTTTTT
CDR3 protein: CASSPQGYPTNEKLFF

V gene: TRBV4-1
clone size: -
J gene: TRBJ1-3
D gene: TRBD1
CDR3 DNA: TGCGCCAGCAGCCAGGAGGCGCAGGGGGCAAGTTCTGGAAACACCATATATTTT
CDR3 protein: CASSQEAQGASSGNTIYF

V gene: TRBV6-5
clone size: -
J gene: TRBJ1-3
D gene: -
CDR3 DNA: TGTGCCAGCAGTCGGGGGTCATCTGGAAACACCATATATTTT
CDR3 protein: CASSRGSSGNTIYF

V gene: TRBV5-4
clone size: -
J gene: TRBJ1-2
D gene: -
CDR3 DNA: TGTGCCAGCAGCCGCCCGGGGGGAATCTATGGCTACACCTTC
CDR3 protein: CASSRPGGIYGYTF

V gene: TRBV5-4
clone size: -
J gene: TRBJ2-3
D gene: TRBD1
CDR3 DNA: TGTGCCAGCAGCTCAGGGACAGCTAGCACAGATACGCAGTATTTT
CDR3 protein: CASSSGTASTDTQYF

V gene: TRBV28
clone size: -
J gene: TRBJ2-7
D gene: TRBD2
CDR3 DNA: TGTGCCAGCAGTCAAAGCTTGACTAGCGGGGGGCGTGTGCAGTACTTC
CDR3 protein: CASSQSLTSGGRVQYF

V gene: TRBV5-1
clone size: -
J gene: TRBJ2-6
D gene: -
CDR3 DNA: TGCGCCAGCAGCTTTGGGGGGTCTAACGTCCTGACTTTC
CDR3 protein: CASSFGGSNVLTF

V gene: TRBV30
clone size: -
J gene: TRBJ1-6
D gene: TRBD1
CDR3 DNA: TGTGCCTGGAGCAGGGGGGGCGCGGGACAGGGAACTAATTCACCCCTCCACTTT
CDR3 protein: CAWSRGGAGQGTNSPLHF

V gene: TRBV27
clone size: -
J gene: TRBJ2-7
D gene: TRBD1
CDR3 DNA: TGTGCCAGCAGAGGACAGGGTAGGTACGAGCAGTACTTC
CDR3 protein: CASRGQGRYEQYF

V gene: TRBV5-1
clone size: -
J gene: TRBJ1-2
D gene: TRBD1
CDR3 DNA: TGCGCCAGCAGCTTGGCCGGACAGGGGATATATGGCTACACCTTC
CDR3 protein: CASSLAGQGIYGYTF

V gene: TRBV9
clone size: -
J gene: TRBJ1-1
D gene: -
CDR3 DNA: TGTGCCAGCAACCTAGGGGTGAACACTGAAGCTTTCTTT
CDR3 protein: CASNLGVNTEAFF

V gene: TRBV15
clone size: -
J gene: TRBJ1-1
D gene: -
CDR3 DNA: TGTGCCACCAGCAGCCAGGACTTCGAGGCTTTCTTT
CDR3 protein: CATSSQDFEAFF

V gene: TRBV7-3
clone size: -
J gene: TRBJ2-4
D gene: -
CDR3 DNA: TGTGCCAGCAGCTCCACAGCTCTGGACATTCAGTACTTC
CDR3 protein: CASSSTALDIQYF

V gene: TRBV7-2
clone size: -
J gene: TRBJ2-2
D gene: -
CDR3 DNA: TGTGCCAGCAGCCCCCCCGTGCGGAGCGGGGAGCTGTTTTTT
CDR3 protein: CASSPPVRSGELFF

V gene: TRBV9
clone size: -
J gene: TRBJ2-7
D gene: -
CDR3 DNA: TGTGCCAGCAGCGTAGACCTAGCCGGCTACGAGCAGTACTTC
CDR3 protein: CASSVDLAGYEQYF

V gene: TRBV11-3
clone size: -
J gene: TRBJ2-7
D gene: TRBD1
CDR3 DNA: TGTGCCAGCAGCCCACTCCGGGACAGGGAGTCTTGCCCCTACGAGCAGTACTTC
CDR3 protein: CASSPLRDRESCPYEQYF